Listed below are T cell receptor beta chains from one sample, sequenced in a study of blood T cell repertoires in COVID-19. Profiled with immunoSEQ multiplex PCR; TCRdb holds only in-frame clones, not every one. The sample includes around 210,000 clones, over 60% of them seen just once. The specimen sequenced was peripheral blood. Source of these receptors: an older woman with acute or convalescent COVID-19. Each CDR3 is given with its conserved first and last residue. D genes are given only for firm matches. Clone size is shown for a subset of rows, as once, few, many or a class of expanded clone.

>TRBD2|-|TRBJ2-1|TRBV9
TGTGCCAGCAGCCCCTCCGGGACTAGCGGGAGGGGTGAGCAGTTCTTC
CASSPSGTSGRGEQFF
>-|-|TRBJ1-5|TRBV15
TGTGCCACCAGCAGGGCCCTAACAGGGAATAGCAATCAGCCCCAGCATTTT
CATSRALTGNSNQPQHF
>-|few|TRBJ2-1|TRBV5-4
TGTGCCAGCACCGATGGACCGAGGACAACCTACAATGAGCAGTTCTTC
CASTDGPRTTYNEQFF
>TRBD1|-|TRBJ1-5|TRBV19
TGTGCCAGTAGTTTAACCGGACAGGTCGACAATCAGCCCCAGCATTTT
CASSLTGQVDNQPQHF
>TRBD1|few|TRBJ2-7|TRBV6-1
TGTGCCAGCAGTGAAGGGACAGGGAACCGCTACGAGCAGTACTTC
CASSEGTGNRYEQYF
>-|once|TRBJ1-1|TRBV15
TGTGCCACCAGCAGAGATGGTAGGGAGGACACTGAAGCTTTCTTT
CATSRDGREDTEAFF
>TRBD1|-|TRBJ1-5|TRBV5-1
TGCGCCAGCAGCTTGGGGACAGGGCAGCAGCCCCAGCATTTT
CASSLGTGQQPQHF
>TRBD1|-|TRBJ1-1|TRBV7-2
TGTGCCAGCAGCACAGGACAGGACATGTATGAAGCTTTCTTT
CASSTGQDMYEAFF
>TRBD2|-|TRBJ2-7|TRBV11-1
TGTGCCAGCAGCGTCGCCCCACTAGCGGGTTCCTACGAGCAGTACTTC
CASSVAPLAGSYEQYF
>TRBD1|-|TRBJ1-2|TRBV9
TGTGCCAGCAGCTTCGGACAGGGGGACTATGGCTACACCTTC
CASSFGQGDYGYTF
>TRBD2|-|TRBJ2-7|TRBV24-1
TGTGCCACCAGGGGCGGGAGGTTCTACGAGCAGTACTTC
CATRGGRFYEQYF
>-|-|TRBJ1-3|TRBV30
TGTGCCTGGAGTGTACTGGCAGGCTATTCTTCTGGAAACACCATATATTTT
CAWSVLAGYSSGNTIYF
>TRBD1|-|TRBJ2-4|TRBV5-1
TGCGCCAGCAGCTTGGCAGGACAGGGGGCCGGACTAGCCAAAAACATTCAGTACTTC
CASSLAGQGAGLAKNIQYF
>-|few|TRBJ2-1|TRBV11-2
TGTGCCAGCAGCCCCGCTTTGCGCTCCTACAATGAGCAGTTCTTC
CASSPALRSYNEQFF
>-|few|TRBJ1-2|TRBV28
TGTGCCAGCAGTTTGTCTAGACTTGGGTATGGCTACACCTTC
CASSLSRLGYGYTF
>-|-|TRBJ2-3|TRBV30
TGTGCCTGGAGTGGGGACTCGCTCGGGGATACGCAGTATTTT
CAWSGDSLGDTQYF
>TRBD1|-|TRBJ1-2|TRBV7-8
TGTGCCAGCAGCGCAGCCGGGACAGCGCCGACCGGCTACACCTTC
CASSAAGTAPTGYTF
>-|-|TRBJ2-5|TRBV2
TGTGCCAGCATGGCTCAGTACCAAGAGACCCAGTACTTC
CASMAQYQETQYF
>-|-|TRBJ1-2|TRBV28
TGTGCCAGCAGGTCCGGAGGCGGCGGCTACACCTTC
CASRSGGGGYTF
>TRBD1|-|TRBJ2-7|TRBV5-1
TGCGCCAGCAGCGACGACAGGGGCTCCTACGAGCAGTACTTC
CASSDDRGSYEQYF
>TRBD2|-|TRBJ2-1|TRBV11-2
TGTGCCAGCAGCTTAGTGGGTCTAGCGGGAGGGAACTACAATGAGCAGTTCTTC
CASSLVGLAGGNYNEQFF
>-|few|TRBJ2-3|TRBV28
TGTGCCAGCAGTTTACCTTGGGGGCTTACAGATACGCAGTATTTT
CASSLPWGLTDTQYF
>TRBD2|-|TRBJ2-7|TRBV3-1/TRBV3-2
TGTGCCAGCAGCCAAGTAGCGGGAGCTCGGGAGCAGTACTTC
CASSQVAGAREQYF
>-|few|TRBJ2-5|TRBV5-4
TGTGCCAGCAGCTTTGGGCAAGAGGAGACCCAGTACTTC
CASSFGQEETQYF
>-|-|TRBJ2-5|TRBV27
TGTGCCAGCAGTTTTTACGGGGAAGGGGAGACCCAGTACTTC
CASSFYGEGETQYF
>-|few|TRBJ1-1|TRBV5-4
TGTGCCAGCAGCTCTCTCAGGGGCATGAACACTGAAGCTTTCTTT
CASSSLRGMNTEAFF
>-|-|TRBJ2-7|TRBV27
TGTGCCAGCAGTTTTTCCGGGTCCTACGAGCAGTACTTC
CASSFSGSYEQYF
>-|few|TRBJ1-5|TRBV18
TGTGCCAGCTCACCGGGAGGGAGGGGATTGGCCCAGCATTTT
CASSPGGRGLAQHF
>TRBD2|-|TRBJ2-5|TRBV5-1
TGCGCCAGCAGAGATGGGACTAGCGGGGGCCAAGAGACCCAGTACTTC
CASRDGTSGGQETQYF
>TRBD2|-|TRBJ2-2|TRBV6-4
TGTGCCAGCAGCGCCGGGGGGGAGGGGGAGGCCCCCGGGGAGCTGTTTTTT
CASSAGGEGEAPGELFF
>-|-|TRBJ1-2|TRBV30
TGTGCCTGGAGTCCCGGGGACTATGGCTACACCTTC
CAWSPGDYGYTF